This TCR beta chain was identified during a study of T cells expressing NK-cell markers. Turning to the study itself: Obtained from sorted CD3+CD56+NKG2C+, CD3+CD56+NKG2C- and CD3+CD56-NKG2C+ T cells were the TCR beta repertoires. General study results and limits: Of CD8+ T cells, roughly 1.0-7.5% belonged to dominant NKG2C+ clonotypes in six donors.

To note about this clonotype: What it binds is not known.

From the 5' RACE reads, TCRdb lists one entry per CDR3 protein and no DNA. The sample totals about 550,000 distinct CDR3 sequences. Sequencing was carried out using blood T cells: a sorted CD56 or NKG2C T cell subset, CD4+ or CD8+ T cells, or bulk PBMC T cells (not recorded which). The origin of this receptor is a man aged 18-30 years in good health.

This CDR3 reads CSATPGTSGTGELFF. The chain links TRBV20-1 to TRBJ2-2; TCRdb returns TRBD2, unconfirmable since there is no DNA. Germline loops: CDR1 DFQATT, CDR2 SNEGSKA (reference sequence). The CDR3 is 15 residues long.